The present entry profiles one T cell receptor (beta chain) with its context. Participant-reported clinical history was the basis for cohort assignment. The sample is drawn from a study of blood T cell repertoires in COVID-19. Background on the study: Donors in the United States, Italy and Spain gave samples during acute or convalescent COVID-19. Nucleic acid was either cDNA or gDNA, and it came from T cells, B-cell-depleted T cells, or PBMCs.

How the authors handled the data: Reference gene primer amplification yielded estimated nucleated cell counts. The data were produced by immunoSEQ multiplex PCR, yet TCRdb's version contains in-frame clones alone and is incomplete. The V and J calls and the clone size are those of that table, but D and trimming were determined from the DNA. The sample yields about 270,000 clones, around 90% seen once. V was clipped by 6 bases and J by 6 bases; unmatched bases: 6. This CDR3 spans 13 amino acids. This sequence originates from a woman in her twenties or thirties with acute COVID-19. The chain recombines TRBV12-3 or TRBV12-4 with TRBJ1-2; 8 bases are shared with TRBD1. The sequenced sample consisted of PBMCs or T cells enriched from blood (not recorded which). CDR3 sequence: CASSYGQGNGYTF. CDR3 coding DNA: TGTGCCAGCAGCTACGGACAGGGCAATGGCTACACCTTC.